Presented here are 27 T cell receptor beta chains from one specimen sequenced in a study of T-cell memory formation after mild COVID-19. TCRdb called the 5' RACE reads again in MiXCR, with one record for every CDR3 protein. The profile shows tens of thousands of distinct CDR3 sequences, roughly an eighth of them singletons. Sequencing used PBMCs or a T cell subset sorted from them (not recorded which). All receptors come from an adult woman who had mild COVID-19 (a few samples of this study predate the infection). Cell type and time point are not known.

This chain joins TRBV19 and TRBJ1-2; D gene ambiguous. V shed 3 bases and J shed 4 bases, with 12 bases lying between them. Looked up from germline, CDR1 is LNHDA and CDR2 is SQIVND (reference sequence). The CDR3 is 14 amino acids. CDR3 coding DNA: TGTGCCAGTAGTATCGCTCGAGGTAGCTATGGCTACACCTTC. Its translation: CASSIARGSYGYTF.

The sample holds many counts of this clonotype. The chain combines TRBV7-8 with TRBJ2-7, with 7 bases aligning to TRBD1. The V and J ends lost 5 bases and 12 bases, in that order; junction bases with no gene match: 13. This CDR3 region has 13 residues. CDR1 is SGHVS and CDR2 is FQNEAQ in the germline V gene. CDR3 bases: TGTGCCAGCAGCCCAAGGGACAGTCCCTCGGCGTACTTC. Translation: CASSPRDSPSAYF. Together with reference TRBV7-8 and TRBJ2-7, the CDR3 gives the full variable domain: GAGVSQSPRYKVAKRGQDVALRCDPISGHVSLFWYQQALGQGPEFLTYFQNEAQLDKSGLPSDRFFAERPEGSVSTLKIQRTQQEDSAVYLCASSPRDSPSAYFGPGTRLTVT.

The DNA of the CDR3 is TGCGCCAGCAGCCCGGGACAGGGGATCGCAGATACGCAGTATTTT. Its protein is CASSPGQGIADTQYF. The genes are TRBV5-1 and TRBJ2-3, with 10 nucleotides matching TRBD1. Germline V lookup: CDR1 SGHRS, CDR2 YFSETQ. V was pared by 4 bases and J by 4 bases, with 6 bases of the junction left unmatched. The CDR3 sequence is 15 residues long.

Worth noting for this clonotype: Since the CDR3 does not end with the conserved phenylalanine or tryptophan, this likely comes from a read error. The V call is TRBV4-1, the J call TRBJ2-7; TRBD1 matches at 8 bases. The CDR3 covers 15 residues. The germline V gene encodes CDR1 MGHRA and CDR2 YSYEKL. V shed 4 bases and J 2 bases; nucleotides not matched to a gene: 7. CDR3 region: CASSRQQGDPYEQYL. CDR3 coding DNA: TGCGCCAGCAGCCGCCAACAGGGGGACCCCTACGAGCAGTACTTA.

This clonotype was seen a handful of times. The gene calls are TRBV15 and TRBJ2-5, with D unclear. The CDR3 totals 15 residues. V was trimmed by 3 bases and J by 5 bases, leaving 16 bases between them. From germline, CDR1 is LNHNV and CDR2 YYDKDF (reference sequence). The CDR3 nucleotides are TGTGCCACCAGCAGGGAACGATATCCGTTGGAGACCCAGTACTTC. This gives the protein CATSRERYPLETQYF.

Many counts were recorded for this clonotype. As DNA, the CDR3 is TGTGCCAGCAGCCCGCGAAGTCTGACTAGCGAACAAGAGACCCAGTACTTC. It yields the protein CASSPRSLTSEQETQYF. This chain uses TRBV7-3 with TRBJ2-5, with 8 bases fitting TRBD2. This CDR3 contains 17 residues. Unmatched junction bases numbered 13, after V lost 5 bases and J lost 2 bases. Per the germline V gene, CDR1 is SGHTA and CDR2 is FQGTGA.

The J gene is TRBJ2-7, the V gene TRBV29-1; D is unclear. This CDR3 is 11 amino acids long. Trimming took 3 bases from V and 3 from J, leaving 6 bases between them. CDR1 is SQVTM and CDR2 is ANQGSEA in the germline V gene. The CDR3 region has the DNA TGCAGCGTTGAGGTGGACTACGAGCAGTACTTC. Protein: CSVEVDYEQYF.

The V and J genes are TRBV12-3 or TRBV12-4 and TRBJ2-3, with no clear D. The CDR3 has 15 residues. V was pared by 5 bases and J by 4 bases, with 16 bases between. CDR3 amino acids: CASSGPQLRADTQYF. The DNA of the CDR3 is TGTGCCAGCAGTGGCCCGCAGCTTCGGGCAGATACGCAGTATTTT.

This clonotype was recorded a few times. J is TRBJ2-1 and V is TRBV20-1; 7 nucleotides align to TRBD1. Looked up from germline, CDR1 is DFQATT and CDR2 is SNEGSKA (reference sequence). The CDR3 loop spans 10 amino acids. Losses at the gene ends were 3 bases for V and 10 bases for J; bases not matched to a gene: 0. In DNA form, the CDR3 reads TGCAGTGCTAGGGACAGGGAGCAGTTCTTC. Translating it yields CSARDREQFF.

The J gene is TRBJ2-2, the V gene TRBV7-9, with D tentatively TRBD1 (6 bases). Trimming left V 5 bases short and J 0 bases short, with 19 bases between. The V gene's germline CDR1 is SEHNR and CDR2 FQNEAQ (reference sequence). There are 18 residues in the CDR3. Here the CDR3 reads CASSPPTTEGANTGELFF. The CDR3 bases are TGTGCCAGCAGCCCCCCCACGACCGAGGGGGCGAACACCGGGGAGCTGTTTTTT. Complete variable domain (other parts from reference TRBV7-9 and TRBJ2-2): DTGVSQNPRHKITKRGQNVTFRCDPISEHNRLYWYRQTLGQGPEFLTYFQNEAQLEKSRLLSDRFSAERPKGSFSTLEIQRTEQGDSAMYLCASSPPTTEGANTGELFFGEGSRLTVL.

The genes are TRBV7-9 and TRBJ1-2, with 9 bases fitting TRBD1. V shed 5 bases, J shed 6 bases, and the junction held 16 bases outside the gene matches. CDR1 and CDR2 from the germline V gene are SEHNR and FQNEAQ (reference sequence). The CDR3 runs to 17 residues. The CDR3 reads CASSPRDRDLLQDGYTF. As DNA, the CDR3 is TGTGCCAGCAGCCCCCGGGACAGGGATTTGCTACAAGATGGCTACACCTTC. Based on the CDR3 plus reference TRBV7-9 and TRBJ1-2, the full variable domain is DTGVSQNPRHKITKRGQNVTFRCDPISEHNRLYWYRQTLGQGPEFLTYFQNEAQLEKSRLLSDRFSAERPKGSFSTLEIQRTEQGDSAMYLCASSPRDRDLLQDGYTFGSGTRLTVV.

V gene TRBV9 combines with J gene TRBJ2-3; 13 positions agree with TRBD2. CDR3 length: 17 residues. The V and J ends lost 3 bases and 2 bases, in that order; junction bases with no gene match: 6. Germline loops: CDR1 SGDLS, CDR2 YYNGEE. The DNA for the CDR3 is TGTGCCAGCAGCGAGACCGGGACTAGCGGGGACACAGATACGCAGTATTTT. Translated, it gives CASSETGTSGDTDTQYF.

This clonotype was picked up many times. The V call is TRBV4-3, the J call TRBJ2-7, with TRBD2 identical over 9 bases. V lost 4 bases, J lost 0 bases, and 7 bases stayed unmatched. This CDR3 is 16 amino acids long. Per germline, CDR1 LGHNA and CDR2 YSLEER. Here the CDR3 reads CASSLSKAGGSYEQYF. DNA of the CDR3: TGCGCCAGCAGCCTCTCGAAAGCGGGAGGCTCCTACGAGCAGTACTTC.

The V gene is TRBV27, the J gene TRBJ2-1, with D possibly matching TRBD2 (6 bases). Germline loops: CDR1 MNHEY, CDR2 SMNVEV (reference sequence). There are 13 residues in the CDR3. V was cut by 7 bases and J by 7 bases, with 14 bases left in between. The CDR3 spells CASTGSSVNEQFF. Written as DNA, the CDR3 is TGTGCCAGCACTGGGTCTAGCGTGAATGAGCAGTTCTTC.

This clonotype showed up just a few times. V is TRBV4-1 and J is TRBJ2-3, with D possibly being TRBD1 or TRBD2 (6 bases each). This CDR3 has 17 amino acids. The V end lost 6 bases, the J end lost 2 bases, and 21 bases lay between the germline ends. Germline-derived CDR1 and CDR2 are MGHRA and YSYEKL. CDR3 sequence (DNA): TGCGCCAGCAGACAGGGTGGAAGGGGGGTTCCCACAGATACGCAGTATTTT. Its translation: CASRQGGRGVPTDTQYF.

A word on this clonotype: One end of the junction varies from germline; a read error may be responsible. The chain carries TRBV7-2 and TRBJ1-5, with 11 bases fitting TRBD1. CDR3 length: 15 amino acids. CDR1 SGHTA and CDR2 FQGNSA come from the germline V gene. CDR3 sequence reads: CASSRGTGGNQHQHF. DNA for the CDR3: TGTGCCAGCAGCCGTGGGACAGGGGGAAATCAGCACCAGCATTTT.

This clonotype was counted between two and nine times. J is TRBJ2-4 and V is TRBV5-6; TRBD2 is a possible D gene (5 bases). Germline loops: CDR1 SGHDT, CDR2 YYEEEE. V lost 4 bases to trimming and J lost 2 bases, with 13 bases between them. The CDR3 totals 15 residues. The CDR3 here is CASSLAGGSKNIQYF. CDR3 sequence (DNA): TGTGCCAGCAGCCTGGCAGGCGGGTCCAAAAACATTCAGTACTTC.

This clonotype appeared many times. The CDR3 nucleotides are TGTGCCAGCAGCCCCCGGACAGAAGAGACCCAGTACTTC. Encoded protein: CASSPRTEETQYF. This chain uses TRBV13 with TRBJ2-5, with D possibly being TRBD1 (6 bases). CDR1 and CDR2 (germline): PRHDT, FYEKMQ (reference sequence). This CDR3 is built from 13 residues. The germline V and J ends were trimmed by 5 bases and 3 bases, with 10 bases remaining between them.

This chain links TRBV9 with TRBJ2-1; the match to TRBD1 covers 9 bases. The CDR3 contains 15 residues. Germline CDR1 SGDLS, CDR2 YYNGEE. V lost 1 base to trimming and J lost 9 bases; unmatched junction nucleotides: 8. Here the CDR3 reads CASSVTGTGILEQFF. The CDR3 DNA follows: TGTGCCAGCAGCGTAACCGGGACAGGGATCCTTGAGCAGTTCTTC.

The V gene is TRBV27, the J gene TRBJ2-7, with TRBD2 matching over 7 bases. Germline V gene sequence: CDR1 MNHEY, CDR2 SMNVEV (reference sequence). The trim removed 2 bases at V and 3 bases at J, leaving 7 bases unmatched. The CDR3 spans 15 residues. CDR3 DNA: TGTGCCAGCAGTTTAGGGGTCGGGGGGTACTACGAGCAGTACTTC. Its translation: CASSLGVGGYYEQYF.

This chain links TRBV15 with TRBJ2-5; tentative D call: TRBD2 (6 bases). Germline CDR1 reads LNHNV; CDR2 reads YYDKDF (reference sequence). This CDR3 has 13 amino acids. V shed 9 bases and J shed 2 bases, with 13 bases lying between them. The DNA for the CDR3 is TGTGCCACACGCCCGGAGGGGCAAGAGACCCAGTACTTC. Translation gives CATRPEGQETQYF.

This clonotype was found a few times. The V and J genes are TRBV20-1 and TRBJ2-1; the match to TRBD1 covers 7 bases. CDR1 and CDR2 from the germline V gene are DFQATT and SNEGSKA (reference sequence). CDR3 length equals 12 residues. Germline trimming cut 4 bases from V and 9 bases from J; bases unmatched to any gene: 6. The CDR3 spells CSAKGARAEQFF. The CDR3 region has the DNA TGCAGTGCTAAGGGGGCCAGGGCTGAGCAGTTCTTC.

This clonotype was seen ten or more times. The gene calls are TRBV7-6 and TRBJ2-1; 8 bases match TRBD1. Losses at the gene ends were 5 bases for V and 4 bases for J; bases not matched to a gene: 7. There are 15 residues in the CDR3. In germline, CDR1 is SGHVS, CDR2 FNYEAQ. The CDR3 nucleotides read TGTGCCAGCAGCCCCGGGACAGGCGTTTACAATGAGCAGTTCTTC. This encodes CASSPGTGVYNEQFF.

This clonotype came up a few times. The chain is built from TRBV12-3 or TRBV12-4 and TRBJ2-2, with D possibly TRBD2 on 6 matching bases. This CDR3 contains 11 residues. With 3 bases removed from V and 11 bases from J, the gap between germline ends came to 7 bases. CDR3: CASSFGGELFF. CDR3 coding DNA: TGTGCCAGCAGTTTCGGGGGAGAGCTGTTTTTT.

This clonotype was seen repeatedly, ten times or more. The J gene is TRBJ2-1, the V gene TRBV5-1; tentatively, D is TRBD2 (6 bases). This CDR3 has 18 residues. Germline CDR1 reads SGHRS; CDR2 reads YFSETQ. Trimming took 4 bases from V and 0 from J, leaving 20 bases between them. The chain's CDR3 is CASSPSRYGSSSYNEQFF. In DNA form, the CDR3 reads TGCGCCAGCAGCCCAAGCCGGTACGGGAGTAGCTCCTACAATGAGCAGTTCTTC.

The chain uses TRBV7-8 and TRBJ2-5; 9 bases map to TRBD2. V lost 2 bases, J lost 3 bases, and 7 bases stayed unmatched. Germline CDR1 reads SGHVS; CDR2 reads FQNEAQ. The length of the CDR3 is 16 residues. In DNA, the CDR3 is TGTGCCAGCAGCTTAACCGCTGCTAGCGGGGAAGAGACCCAGTACTTC. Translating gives CASSLTAASGEETQYF.

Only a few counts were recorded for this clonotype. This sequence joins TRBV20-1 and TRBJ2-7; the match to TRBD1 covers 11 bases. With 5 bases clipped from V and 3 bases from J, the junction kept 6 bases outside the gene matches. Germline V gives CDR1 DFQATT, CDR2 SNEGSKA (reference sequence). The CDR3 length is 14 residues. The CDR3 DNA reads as TGCAGTGCTCGGGACAGGGGGACGAACTACGAGCAGTACTTC. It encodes CSARDRGTNYEQYF.